This T cell receptor beta chain is from a study of ipilimumab plus nivolumab after autologous stem cell transplantation. Whole-study context: Myeloma patients were high-risk transplant-naive or relapsed within 3 years of first autologous transplant. Study-wide results and limits: Per the authors, repertoire, Treg and microbiota data justify further study.

Profiling relied on immunoSEQ multiplex PCR, and the TCRdb table lists in-frame clones only, not all of them. The table records several thousand clones, roughly 79% of them present only once. To note about this clone: Its matching antigen is unknown.

CDR3 length equals 15 residues. V shed 1 base and J shed 4 bases, with 13 bases lying between them. Germline CDR1 is SGHNT and CDR2 is YYREEE (reference sequence). The clonotype was recovered from a male donor with multiple myeloma. The specimen was PBMCs, collected in a trial of ipilimumab plus nivolumab as post-transplant consolidation. J is TRBJ2-3 and V is TRBV5-4, with a possible D match to TRBD1 (6 bases). The CDR3 reads CASSLTGFVADTQYF. In DNA, the CDR3 is TGTGCCAGCAGCTTGACAGGGTTTGTTGCAGATACGCAGTATTTT.